The 11 T cell receptor beta chains in this list originate from one sample, sequenced in a study of shared clonotypes between healthy human individuals. Method: immunoSEQ multiplex PCR; TCRdb's copy keeps in-frame clones and lacks some. This sample has about 480,000 clones, with less than 85% found just once. Sequenced: PBMCs. The receptor set was obtained from a woman in her 40s in good health. Some clones in this sample may be carry-over from other donors' samples.

The table lists this clone with a count of one. V usage is TRBV18 and J usage is TRBJ1-1; 9 bases match TRBD1. The CDR3 totals 14 residues. V shed 3 bases and J 5 bases; nucleotides not matched to a gene: 4. The V gene's germline CDR1 is KGHSH and CDR2 LQKENI. CDR3 protein: CASSPRTGETEAFF. CDR3 bases: TGTGCCAGCTCACCCCGGACAGGGGAGACTGAAGCTTTCTTT.

The chain employs TRBV5-6 and TRBJ2-2, with a weak D call TRBD1 (5 bases). Trimming left V 4 bases short and J 6 bases short, with 16 bases between. Germline V gene lookup returns CDR1 SGHDT and CDR2 YYEEEE. This CDR3 has 15 amino acids. As DNA, the CDR3 is TGTGCCAGCAGCCTTAAGGGGATTGTCGCCGGGGAGCTGTTTTTT. Its translation is CASSLKGIVAGELFF. Full variable domain (missing parts from reference TRBV5-6 and TRBJ2-2): DAGVTQSPTHLIKTRGQQVTLRCSPKSGHDTVSWYQQALGQGPQFIFQYYEEEERQRGNFPDRFSGHQFPNYSSELNVNALLLGDSALYLCASSLKGIVAGELFFGEGSRLTVL.

The sample holds one count of this clone. CDR3 in DNA: TGTGCCAGCAGTTACCGGGACGGTACCTACGAGCAGTACTTC. It specifies CASSYRDGTYEQYF. The rearrangement joins TRBV6-5 to TRBJ2-7; tentatively, D is TRBD1 or TRBD2 (5 bases each). This CDR3 spans 14 amino acids. Germline V lookup: CDR1 MNHEY, CDR2 SVGAGI. Between the trimmed V and J ends, which lost 2 bases and 2 bases, there was a span of 10 bases.

The genes are TRBV18 and TRBJ1-1, with a possible D match to TRBD1 (6 bases). The CDR3 loop spans 15 amino acids. CDR1 is KGHSH, CDR2 LQKENI, per germline. V shed 2 bases and J shed 0 bases, with 10 bases lying between them. CDR3 protein: CASSPTGTMNTEAFF. The CDR3, as DNA: TGTGCCAGCTCACCAACAGGGACCATGAACACTGAAGCTTTCTTT.

The rearrangement links TRBV2 to TRBJ2-7; no clear D gene. This CDR3 has 13 residues. V was trimmed by 7 bases and J by 0 bases, leaving 10 bases between them. Germline assignment: CDR1 SNHLY and CDR2 FYNNEI. This CDR3 reads CASMLVFSYEQYF. The CDR3 DNA reads as TGTGCCAGCATGCTAGTCTTCTCCTACGAGCAGTACTTC.

Here the CDR3 reads CASSLEGYGNTIYF. The CDR3 DNA reads as TGTGCCAGCAGCTTGGAAGGGTATGGAAACACCATATATTTT. This rearrangement joins TRBV5-4 to TRBJ1-3; no firm D call. The CDR3 spans 14 residues. V was pared by 0 bases and J by 3 bases, with 7 bases between. Germline CDR1 and CDR2: SGHNT and YYREEE (reference sequence).

The CDR3 loop is CASRPRPGQGIRHSYEQYF. In DNA form, the CDR3 reads TGTGCCAGCAGGCCCCGACCGGGACAGGGGATCCGACACTCCTACGAGCAGTACTTC. V is TRBV7-8 and J is TRBJ2-7, with TRBD1 matching 10 bases. Trimming took 6 bases from V and 0 from J; bases not matched to a gene: 17. This CDR3 is built from 19 residues. Germline V lookup: CDR1 SGHVS, CDR2 FQNEAQ.

The J gene is TRBJ2-6, the V gene TRBV28; 8 nucleotides agree with TRBD2. The CDR3 has 17 residues. The germline CDR1 and CDR2 sequences are MDHEN and SYDVKM. With V trimmed by 7 bases and J by 1 base, 9 bases remained unmatched. CDR3 loop: CASTPGGARSGANVLTF. The CDR3 nucleotides are TGTGCCAGCACCCCGGGGGGGGCGCGTTCTGGGGCCAACGTCCTGACTTTC.

This sequence joins TRBV4-1 and TRBJ2-7; 7 bases fit TRBD1. Germline CDR1 is MGHRA and CDR2 is YSYEKL. The J segment lost 5 bases and the V segment lost 5 bases, leaving 12 bases of the junction unmatched. The CDR3 has 15 residues. The CDR3 here is CASSSPGGTQNEQYF. CDR3 DNA: TGCGCCAGCAGCTCCCCAGGGGGTACTCAAAACGAGCAGTACTTC.

This clone was counted at least ten times. This chain links TRBV5-1 with TRBJ2-3, with 9 bases that match TRBD2. The CDR3 covers 16 residues. Germline V gene sequence: CDR1 SGHRS, CDR2 YFSETQ. V shed 3 bases and J 5 bases; nucleotides not matched to a gene: 10. The CDR3 here is CASSSGRAGGQDTQYF. Written as DNA, the CDR3 is TGCGCCAGCAGCTCGGGCCGCGCGGGAGGGCAAGATACGCAGTATTTT.

The sample holds one count of this clone. The genes are TRBV6-1 and TRBJ2-7; maybe TRBD1 (6 bases). V was trimmed by 4 bases and J by 3 bases, leaving 13 bases between them. CDR1 is MNHNS, CDR2 SASEGT, per germline. This CDR3 region has 14 residues. CDR3 sequence: CASSGSTGFYEQYF. CDR3 DNA: TGTGCCAGCAGTGGATCCACAGGGTTCTACGAGCAGTACTTC.